This section outlines one TCR beta chain sequence together with its context. The target antigen is unknown. Profiled with immunoSEQ multiplex PCR; TCRdb holds only in-frame clones, not every one. Of about 62,000 clones listed, around 69% are singletons. These data originate in a study of radiotherapy plus CTLA-4 blockade in lung cancer. About the research overall: The study recorded objective responses in around a sixth of patients and disease control in 31%. Whole-study results and caveats: Early shifts in blood T cell clones, with interferon-beta, reportedly predicted response best. Radiotherapy with ipilimumab was followed by blood expansion of tumor-derived clones.

The germline V gene has CDR1 LNHDA and CDR2 SQIVND (reference sequence). With 10 bases removed from V and 0 bases from J, the gap between germline ends came to 25 bases. This CDR3 contains 18 residues. Ipilimumab-mediated CTLA-4 blockade plus focal radiation was given to patients having chemo-refractory metastatic non-small-cell lung cancer. The J gene is TRBJ1-5, the V gene TRBV19; no clear D. This specimen was peripheral blood, taken from a patient treated with radiotherapy plus ipilimumab. This receptor was taken from a human donor with non-small cell lung cancer who had a complete response to radiotherapy plus ipilimumab. CDR3 bases: TGTGCCACTCGTCCCGGCGGAAGTAGGTATTATAGCAATCAGCCCCAGCATTTT. Translation gives CATRPGGSRYYSNQPQHF.